This T cell receptor beta chain was observed in a study of CD8 T cells in Susac syndrome. Study-wide background: Treatment at blood withdrawal was none, corticosteroids, or intravenous immunoglobulin alone in Susac syndrome patients.

TCR beta from blood CD8+ and CD4+ T cells was sequenced. Negative isolation yielded CD4+ and CD8+ T cells, and FACS enriched TEMRA cells. The RNA, about 0.5 to 1 ug, was put through reverse transcription using random hexamers. Coverage of TCR beta CDR3 amplification by immunoSEQ multiplex PCR extended to 54 Vbeta and 13 Jbeta. Each CDR3 protein is one row after TCRdb ran MiXCR on the immunoSEQ multiplex PCR reads. The sample contains about 100,000 distinct CDR3 sequences, about 96% of which appear only once. The germline V gene has CDR1 SNHLY and CDR2 FYNNEI. This CDR3 is 14 amino acids long. Trimming cost V 4 bases and J 4 bases; bases outside gene matches: 6.

The genes are TRBV2 and TRBJ2-7, with 8 bases fitting TRBD1. The sequencing input was CD8+ T cells from PBMCs. This receptor was identified in a human donor with Susac syndrome. The CDR3 sequence is CASSVYRGSYEQYF. The CDR3 region has the DNA TGTGCCAGCAGTGTTTACAGGGGGTCATACGAGCAGTACTTC.